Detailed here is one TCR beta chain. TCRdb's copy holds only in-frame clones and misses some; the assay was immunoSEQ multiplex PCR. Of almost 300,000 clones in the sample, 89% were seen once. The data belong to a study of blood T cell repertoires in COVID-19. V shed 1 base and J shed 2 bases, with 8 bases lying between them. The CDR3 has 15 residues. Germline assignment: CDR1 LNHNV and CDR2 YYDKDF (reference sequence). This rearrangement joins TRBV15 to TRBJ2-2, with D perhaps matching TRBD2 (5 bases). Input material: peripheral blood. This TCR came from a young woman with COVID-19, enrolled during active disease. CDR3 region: CATSRGLINTGELFF. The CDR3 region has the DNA TGTGCCACCAGCAGAGGACTAATTAACACCGGGGAGCTGTTTTTT.